This T cell receptor (beta chain) was documented in a study of control samples from healthy donors and cancer patients. Sequencing was performed with immunoSEQ multiplex PCR; in TCRdb, only in-frame clones are kept and a portion is missing. The sample holds 60,000 to 95,000 clones, roughly 90% seen once. The germline V gene encodes CDR1 SGHDT and CDR2 YYEEEE. The CDR3 covers 14 residues. V was cut by 0 bases and J by 7 bases, with 13 bases left in between. This sequence originates from a woman aged 50 to 60 with colorectal cancer. The chain combines TRBV5-6 with TRBJ1-1; possibly TRBD1 for D (5 bases). Specimen: PBMCs. The CDR3 sequence is CASSLGVRDGEAFF. The CDR3 DNA reads TGTGCCAGCAGCTTGGGGGTCCGGGACGGTGAAGCTTTCTTT. The whole variable domain, filled in from reference TRBV5-6 and TRBJ1-1, reads DAGVTQSPTHLIKTRGQQVTLRCSPKSGHDTVSWYQQALGQGPQFIFQYYEEEERQRGNFPDRFSGHQFPNYSSELNVNALLLGDSALYLCASSLGVRDGEAFFGQGTRLTVV.